This TCR beta chain is from a study of technical replicates of blood from a handful of donors. Sequencing used immunoSEQ multiplex PCR; TCRdb keeps in-frame clones, though not all of them. The sample includes about 80,000 clones, 95% to 98% of them seen just once. Germline assignment: CDR1 SEHNR and CDR2 FQNEAQ (reference sequence). Deletions cut 6 bases from V and 2 bases from J, with 13 bases between. The CDR3 contains 14 residues. Specimen: T cells isolated from PBMCs. This chain connects TRBV7-9 to TRBJ2-5; TRBD1 might be the D (6 bases). The TCR comes from a human donor in good health. The CDR3 loop is CASSQQGNQETQYF. The CDR3 bases are TGTGCCAGCAGTCAACAGGGAAATCAAGAGACCCAGTACTTC.